The 32 T cell receptor beta chains listed next were all sequenced from one sample in a study of T cell responses to AZD1222 COVID-19 vaccine. Using immunoSEQ multiplex PCR, the repertoire was profiled, and TCRdb retains in-frame clones only, with some absent. The sample has roughly 160,000 clones; more than 70% are singletons. Sequencing used peripheral blood, obtained on day 0 of AZD1222 vaccination. These receptors were collected from an adult in good health.

The V and J genes are TRBV7-3 and TRBJ2-1; D unresolved. CDR3 size: 12 residues. CDR1 and CDR2 from the germline V gene are SGHTA and FQGTGA. Trimming removed 0 bases at V and 4 bases at J, with 1 base between. This CDR3 reads CASSLTYNEQFF. CDR3 DNA: TGTGCCAGCAGCTTAACTTACAATGAGCAGTTCTTC.

The rearrangement uses TRBV24-1 and TRBJ2-2; 12 bases match TRBD2. Germline CDR1 KGHDR, CDR2 SFDVKD. There are 17 residues in the CDR3. V lost 5 bases to trimming and J lost 6 bases; unmatched junction nucleotides: 9. The CDR3: CATSGSSGRASSGELFF. The CDR3, as DNA: TGTGCCACCAGTGGATCTAGCGGGAGGGCCTCTTCCGGGGAGCTGTTTTTT.

The chain links TRBV29-1 to TRBJ2-7; D remains ambiguous. Germline CDR1 SQVTM, CDR2 ANQGSEA. The V end was cut by 7 bases, the J end by 4 bases, with 11 bases between. The CDR3 has 11 amino acids. CDR3 amino acids: CSAIIVYEQYF. CDR3 coding DNA: TGCAGCGCCATAATTGTATACGAGCAGTACTTC.

The rearrangement links TRBV18 to TRBJ2-7; D is unresolved. V lost 1 base and J 2 bases, leaving 6 bases between the germline ends. This CDR3 contains 13 residues. The V gene's germline CDR1 is KGHSH and CDR2 LQKENI. The CDR3 sequence: CASSPLATYEQYF. The DNA of the CDR3 is TGTGCCAGCTCACCACTCGCGACCTACGAGCAGTACTTC.

The chain joins TRBV5-1 to TRBJ2-1; D perhaps matches TRBD2 (5 bases). There are 15 residues in the CDR3. The germline CDR1 and CDR2 sequences are SGHRS and YFSETQ. The V and J ends lost 0 bases and 2 bases respectively, with 9 bases between them. In DNA form, the CDR3 reads TGCGCCAGCAGCTTGGCACCCGGGACCTACAATGAGCAGTTCTTC. It is translated as CASSLAPGTYNEQFF. The full variable domain, with the rest looked up from reference TRBV5-1 and TRBJ2-1, is KAGVTQTPRYLIKTRGQQVTLSCSPISGHRSVSWYQQTPGQGLQFLFEYFSETQRNKGNFPGRFSGRQFSNSRSEMNVSTLELGDSALYLCASSLAPGTYNEQFFGPGTRLTVL.

The chain links TRBV7-3 to TRBJ2-2; 7 bases map to TRBD2. The CDR3 totals 16 residues. The V gene end was trimmed by 5 bases and the J gene end by 7 bases; junction bases not matched to a gene: 13. Germline V gives CDR1 SGHTA, CDR2 FQGTGA. CDR3 bases: TGTGCCAGCAGCCCGCAAAGCCGACTAGCAGACGGGGAGCTGTTTTTT. Amino acids: CASSPQSRLADGELFF.

J is TRBJ1-3 and V is TRBV15, with no clear D. There are 16 residues in the CDR3. Germline assignment: CDR1 LNHNV and CDR2 YYDKDF (reference sequence). V lost 0 bases, J lost 0 bases, and 9 bases lay in between. CDR3: CATSRETGNSGNTIYF. The CDR3 region has the DNA TGTGCCACCAGCAGAGAAACTGGCAACTCTGGAAACACCATATATTTT.

CDR3 DNA sequence: TGTGCCAGCACCTCCACTCGGCAGGGCAGTCTTGGAGGCTACACCTTC. This translates into CASTSTRQGSLGGYTF. V usage is TRBV28 and J usage is TRBJ1-2, with a weak D call TRBD1 (5 bases). Trimming cost V 7 bases and J 8 bases, with 26 bases left between them. CDR1 MDHEN and CDR2 SYDVKM come from the germline V gene. This CDR3 has 16 residues.

This clone was seen only once. The chain uses TRBV18 and TRBJ1-5; a possible D gene is TRBD1 (5 bases). Trimming took 3 bases from V and 7 from J, leaving 10 bases between them. CDR3 length: 13 residues. CDR1 and CDR2 from the germline V gene are KGHSH and LQKENI. For the CDR3, the DNA is TGTGCCAGCTCACCGGCGCAGGGCCAGCCCCAGCATTTT. Translating it yields CASSPAQGQPQHF.

J is TRBJ1-1 and V is TRBV18, with D possibly matching TRBD1 (6 bases). This CDR3 is built from 13 residues. Germline CDR1 KGHSH, CDR2 LQKENI. V lost 3 bases to trimming and J lost 4 bases, with 9 bases between them. The CDR3 region has the DNA TGTGCCAGCTCACCTCAGGGGCCCACTGAAGCTTTCTTT. As protein: CASSPQGPTEAFF.

The chain links TRBV7-2 to TRBJ2-3; D remains ambiguous. The germline V gene has CDR1 SGHTA and CDR2 FQGNSA. There are 15 residues in the CDR3. V was shortened by 3 bases and J by 2 bases, with 12 bases between the two germline ends. CDR3 DNA sequence: TGTGCCAGCAGCTTCGACGCCCTTACCACAGATACGCAGTATTTT. Encoded protein: CASSFDALTTDTQYF.

To note about this clone: The same CDR3 also results from other DNA sequences found in this sample. The V gene is TRBV9, the J gene TRBJ1-1; D uncertain. The ends were cut back, 0 bases at V and 5 bases at J, with 2 bases in the middle. CDR1 is SGDLS and CDR2 is YYNGEE in the germline V gene. The CDR3 contains 11 residues. CDR3 residues: CASSVVTEAFF. DNA for the CDR3: TGTGCCAGCAGCGTAGTAACTGAAGCTTTCTTT.

The chain has TRBV27 and TRBJ1-1; no definite D call. The germline gives CDR1 MNHEY, CDR2 SMNVEV (reference sequence). Trimming removed 8 bases at V and 6 bases at J, with 10 bases between. The CDR3 has 11 residues. This CDR3 is CASWNNAEAFF. In DNA, the CDR3 is TGTGCCAGCTGGAACAACGCTGAAGCTTTCTTT.

The CDR3 DNA is TGTGCCAGCAGCAAACAGGGGGGGGCAAACACCATATATTTT. This codes for CASSKQGGANTIYF. The chain joins TRBV28 to TRBJ1-3; 8 bases line up with TRBD1. The CDR3 runs 14 residues. Germline values: CDR1 MDHEN, CDR2 SYDVKM. V was clipped by 6 bases and J by 6 bases; unmatched bases: 7.

The genes are TRBV6-6 and TRBJ2-2; 8 bases are a match to TRBD1. Per germline, CDR1 MNHNY and CDR2 SVGAGI (reference sequence). V lost 6 bases to trimming and J lost 6 bases; unmatched junction nucleotides: 24. CDR3 size: 20 residues. The CDR3 loop reads CASSTQESSAGQGSSGELFF. The DNA of the CDR3 is TGTGCCAGCAGCACCCAAGAATCCTCCGCCGGACAGGGATCGTCCGGGGAGCTGTTTTTT.

The genes are TRBV7-2 and TRBJ1-1, with a possible D match to TRBD1 (6 bases). V was shortened by 6 bases and J by 1 base, with 9 bases between the two germline ends. Germline V gene data show CDR1 as SGHTA and CDR2 as FQGNSA. The CDR3 loop spans 13 amino acids. The CDR3 DNA is TGTGCCAGCAGTCGCAGGGGGAACACTGAAGCTTTCTTT. It specifies CASSRRGNTEAFF.

In this sample, this clone turned up once. This chain connects TRBV2 to TRBJ1-1, with D uncertain. The V end was cut by 0 bases, the J end by 1 base, with 9 bases between. The CDR3 spans 15 residues. Germline CDR1 and CDR2: SNHLY and FYNNEI. The CDR3 loop is CASSEAGWGNTEAFF. CDR3 sequence (DNA): TGTGCCAGCAGTGAAGCTGGGTGGGGGAACACTGAAGCTTTCTTT.

This sequence joins TRBV5-8 and TRBJ1-6; weak D call: TRBD1 (6 bases). Germline lookup yields CDR1 SGHTS and CDR2 YDEGEE. The V gene lost 7 bases and the J gene lost 3 bases, with 17 bases spanning the gap. This CDR3 has 16 amino acids. The CDR3 nucleotides are TGTGCCAGCCCCTCAGGACAGAGCCGCTATAATTCACCCCTCCACTTT. Translated: CASPSGQSRYNSPLHF.

This rearrangement joins TRBV4-1 to TRBJ2-3, with D possibly being TRBD1 or TRBD2 (5 bases each). CDR3 length equals 16 residues. Deletions cut 3 bases from V and 2 bases from J, with 15 bases between. Per the germline V gene, CDR1 is MGHRA and CDR2 is YSYEKL. The CDR3: CASSQRDGTPTDTQYF. CDR3 DNA: TGCGCCAGCAGCCAGAGGGACGGGACGCCCACAGATACGCAGTATTTT.

The V gene is TRBV21-1, the J gene TRBJ2-7; the table calls TRBD1, which could not be checked here. TRBV21-1 is a known pseudogene. CDR3 size: 17 residues. CDR3: CASSSNRDQAPTYEQYF. The CDR3 DNA reads TGTGCCAGCAGCAGTAACAGGGACCAGGCCCCCACCTACGAGCAGTACTTC.

This chain joins TRBV5-8 and TRBJ1-2, with D maybe TRBD1 (5 bases). CDR1 and CDR2 from the germline V gene are SGHTS and YDEGEE. The CDR3 consists of 17 residues. V was shortened by 0 bases and J by 0 bases, with 15 bases between the two germline ends. The CDR3 DNA sequence: TGTGCCAGCAGCTTGGAGGTGGGGCGGCCCGCTAACTATGGCTACACCTTC. This codes for CASSLEVGRPANYGYTF.

V and J are TRBV4-1 and TRBJ2-1, with D possibly TRBD2 on 5 matching bases. Germline assignment: CDR1 MGHRA and CDR2 YSYEKL. The CDR3 runs to 15 residues. Trimming removed 0 bases at V and 8 bases at J, with 14 bases between. This CDR3 is CASSQDPGLGDEQFF. The CDR3 nucleotides are TGCGCCAGCAGCCAAGATCCGGGGTTGGGCGATGAGCAGTTCTTC.

The chain recombines TRBV7-3 with TRBJ2-1; 9 positions agree with TRBD2. V shed 3 bases and J 2 bases; nucleotides not matched to a gene: 5. The CDR3 extends over 16 amino acids. Germline CDR1 reads SGHTA; CDR2 reads FQGTGA. The CDR3 DNA sequence: TGTGCCAGCAGCTTCAGCGGGAGGTACGCCTACAATGAGCAGTTCTTC. Its protein product is CASSFSGRYAYNEQFF.

The J gene is TRBJ2-7, the V gene TRBV18; 9 bases match TRBD1. This CDR3 region has 15 residues. The germline gives CDR1 KGHSH, CDR2 LQKENI. The ends lost 0 bases at V and 2 bases at J; junction bases unmatched: 2. The CDR3 spells CASSPPRTGAYEQYF. The CDR3 region has the DNA TGTGCCAGCTCACCACCGAGGACAGGGGCCTACGAGCAGTACTTC.

V gene TRBV3-1 (or the pseudogene TRBV3-2) combines with J gene TRBJ1-1; D unresolved. This CDR3 contains 14 residues. The germline gives CDR1 LGHDT, CDR2 YNNKEL (reference sequence). V was clipped by 4 bases and J by 1 base, with 10 bases between them. This chain's CDR3 is CASSPLWENTEAFF. CDR3 sequence (DNA): TGTGCCAGCAGCCCTCTTTGGGAGAACACTGAAGCTTTCTTT.

The V gene is TRBV19, the J gene TRBJ1-5, with a tentative D call TRBD1 (6 bases). Trimming stripped 8 bases from V and 4 bases from J, with 21 bases between. This CDR3 has 16 amino acids. CDR1 LNHDA and CDR2 SQIVND come from the germline V gene (reference sequence). Here the CDR3 DNA reads TGTGCCAGTGGACCGGGGGGGCCCGGGGTAAATCAGCCCCAGCATTTT. It codes for CASGPGGPGVNQPQHF.

This chain joins TRBV5-1 and TRBJ1-2; D unclear. The CDR3 sequence is 12 residues long. CDR1 and CDR2 from the germline V gene are SGHRS and YFSETQ. Trimming took off 5 bases at V and 0 bases at J, with 5 bases between the two ends. The CDR3 DNA sequence: TGCGCCAGCAGTATGGCTAACTATGGCTACACCTTC. Its translation is CASSMANYGYTF.

The chain employs TRBV4-2 and TRBJ1-4, with D maybe TRBD1 (5 bases). Trimming stripped 4 bases from V and 5 bases from J, with 14 bases between. The CDR3 extends over 15 amino acids. The germline V gene has CDR1 LGHNA and CDR2 YNFKEQ. The CDR3 loop reads CASSRPGPLNEKLFF. The DNA of the CDR3 is TGTGCCAGCAGCCGACCGGGACCGTTAAATGAAAAACTGTTTTTT.

The chain combines TRBV12-3 or TRBV12-4 with TRBJ1-5; the D gene is possibly TRBD1 (5 bases). V gave up 7 bases and J gave up 7 bases, with 14 bases separating them. This CDR3 is built from 13 residues. The CDR3 nucleotides read TGTGCCAGCACCACAGGAGGGAGGCAGCCCCAGCATTTT. It is translated as CASTTGGRQPQHF.

The rearrangement joins TRBV6-4 to TRBJ2-7; D is undetermined. CDR1 and CDR2 from the germline V gene are MRHNA and SNTAGT. This CDR3 region has 13 residues. Trimming left V 5 bases short and J 5 bases short, with 13 bases between. CDR3 DNA: TGTGCCAGCAGTCCCCGGGCTTGGGACGAGCAGTACTTC. The encoded protein is CASSPRAWDEQYF.

The rearrangement uses TRBV9 and TRBJ1-6; D unclear. This CDR3 comprises 16 residues. V lost 0 bases, J lost 9 bases, and 16 bases lay in between. Germline V gives CDR1 SGDLS, CDR2 YYNGEE. DNA for the CDR3: TGTGCCAGCAGCGTAGGCACTAGAGTCTGGGGTTCACCCCTCCACTTT. Translated, it gives CASSVGTRVWGSPLHF.

The chain combines TRBV15 with TRBJ1-4; the D is unclear. The CDR3 sequence is 16 residues long. V gave up 4 bases and J gave up 8 bases, with 20 bases separating them. Germline assignment: CDR1 LNHNV and CDR2 YYDKDF (reference sequence). The CDR3 loop reads CATSTSSGVLSEKLFF. The CDR3 DNA follows: TGTGCCACCAGCACCAGCAGTGGGGTACTTAGCGAAAAACTGTTTTTT.